This T cell receptor beta chain was obtained from a study of patients and donors after allogeneic stem cell transplantation. This clonotype was found many times. The CDR3 is made up of 17 amino acids. V dropped 4 bases and J dropped 7 bases, with 23 bases sitting between them. Germline V CDR1 and CDR2: SGHVS, FQNEAQ. TCRdb re-analysed the RT-PCR reads in MiXCR, keeping a single row per CDR3 protein. The table lists 20,000 or so distinct CDR3 sequences, approximately 5% of them singletons. This clonotype was obtained from a human donor who was either an allogeneic HSCT recipient or a stem cell or donor lymphocyte infusion donor (not recorded which). It is not recorded whose cells these are; they may come from a transplant donor. V is TRBV7-8 and J is TRBJ2-1; tentatively, D is TRBD1 or TRBD2 (5 bases each). The material sequenced was blood, either unsorted or a sorted T cell fraction (not recorded which). CDR3 loop: CASSSSGGGPLWNEQFF. In nucleotides, the CDR3 is TGTGCCAGCAGCTCCAGTGGTGGGGGACCTCTTTGGAATGAGCAGTTCTTC.